This T cell receptor (beta chain) comes out of a study of technical replicates of blood from four donors. Germline-derived CDR1 and CDR2 are SNHLY and FYNNEI. The CDR3 is 11 amino acids. About this clone itself: The junction and the germline gene differ at one end; a read error may be behind it.

TCRdb keeps only in-frame clones here, not all; method: immunoSEQ multiplex PCR. The sample has 70,000 to 80,000 clones, 92% seen once. The sequence derives from a human donor in good health. J is TRBJ2-3 and V is TRBV2; TRBD1 matches at 11 bases. The specimen sequenced was T cells isolated from PBMCs. This chain's CDR3 is CASSRDRGSDF. Written as DNA, the CDR3 is TGTGCCAGCAGTAGGGACAGGGGGTCGGATTTT.